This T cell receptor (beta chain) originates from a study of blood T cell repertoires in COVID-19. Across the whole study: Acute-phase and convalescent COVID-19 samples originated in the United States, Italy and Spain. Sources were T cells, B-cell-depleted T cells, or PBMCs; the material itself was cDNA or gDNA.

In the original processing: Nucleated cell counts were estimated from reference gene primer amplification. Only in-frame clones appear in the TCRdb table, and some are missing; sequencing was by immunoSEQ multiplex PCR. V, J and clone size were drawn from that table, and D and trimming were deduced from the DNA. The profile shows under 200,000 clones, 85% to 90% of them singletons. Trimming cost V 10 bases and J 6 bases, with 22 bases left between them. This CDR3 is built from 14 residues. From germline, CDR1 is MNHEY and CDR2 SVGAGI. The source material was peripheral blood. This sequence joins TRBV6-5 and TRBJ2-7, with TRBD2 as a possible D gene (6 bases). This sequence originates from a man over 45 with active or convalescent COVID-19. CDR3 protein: CATTQSGSQLEQYF. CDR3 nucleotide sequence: TGTGCCACTACCCAAAGCGGGTCCCAACTCGAGCAGTACTTC.